This T cell receptor beta chain was identified in a study of blood T cell repertoires in COVID-19. Study as a whole: Italy, Spain and the United States were the sources of the convalescent and acute COVID-19 samples. From T cells, B-cell-depleted T cells, or PBMCs came the material, which was cDNA or gDNA.

TCRdb keeps only in-frame clones here, not all; method: immunoSEQ multiplex PCR. The data contain under 500,000 clones, more than 85% of them seen just once; the ten biggest clones take up 4% to 4.5%. This clone occurred a few times. The V and J ends lost 5 bases and 5 bases, in that order; junction bases with no gene match: 11. Germline CDR1 SGHTA, CDR2 FQGTGA. There are 16 residues in the CDR3. The sequenced material came from peripheral blood. The clonotype originates from a woman in her thirties with acute or convalescent COVID-19. This chain connects TRBV7-3 to TRBJ2-2, with 7 bases fitting TRBD1. The CDR3 loop is CASSPVGGRGTGELFF. The CDR3 nucleotides are TGTGCCAGCAGCCCCGTTGGGGGCAGGGGGACCGGGGAGCTGTTTTTT.